The subject of this entry is one T cell receptor beta chain. Its specificity is unknown. The sample originates from a study of T cell responses to AZD1222 COVID-19 vaccine. At the level of the study: Samples with a second dose at about 4 or about 12 weeks were pooled together.

Assay: immunoSEQ multiplex PCR; the TCRdb copy retains only in-frame clones and omits some. The repertoire holds 98,000 or so clones, with approximately 93% as singletons. Overall study findings and caveats: Clonal diversity was possibly underestimated; the donors were predominantly white British and more often female. Every sample of the repertoires postdated the peak T cell response. The CD4 TCRs associated with vaccination extended across spike and predominated at 160-218 and 743-854.

This TCR was recovered from an adult in good health. The sequencing used peripheral blood, collected on day 0 of AZD1222 vaccination.

The CDR3 region has the DNA TGCGCCAGCAGCCAAGGCGGACAGGGGATAAATGAAAAACTGTTTTTT. Protein sequence: CASSQGGQGINEKLFF. The chain is built from TRBV4-1 and TRBJ1-4; 9 bases line up with TRBD1. The CDR3 spans 16 residues. The trim removed 1 base at V and 5 bases at J, leaving 5 bases unmatched. Germline CDR1 and CDR2: MGHRA and YSYEKL.